Included here is one TCR beta chain sequence, with context. Unstimulated Tregs (CD4+CD25+CD127-) and CD4+CD25- non-Tregs were sorted from PBMCs. The data are from a study of Tregs in tolerant kidney transplant recipients. The method was immunoSEQ multiplex PCR; TCRdb's version includes in-frame clones alone and lacks a portion of them. Seen here are some 70,000 clones, 80% to 85% observed once, and the top ten hold roughly 4%. What was sequenced was CD4+ T cells from blood. The sequence derives from a human donor in good health.

The CDR3 region is CASSLLGSINEKLFF. The CDR3 bases are TGTGCCAGCAGCTTATTGGGCAGTATTAATGAAAAACTGTTTTTT. J is TRBJ1-4 and V is TRBV7-2; unclear D gene. Germline-derived CDR1 and CDR2 are SGHTA and FQGNSA. V was clipped by 2 bases and J by 4 bases, with 11 bases between them. The CDR3 is made up of 15 amino acids.